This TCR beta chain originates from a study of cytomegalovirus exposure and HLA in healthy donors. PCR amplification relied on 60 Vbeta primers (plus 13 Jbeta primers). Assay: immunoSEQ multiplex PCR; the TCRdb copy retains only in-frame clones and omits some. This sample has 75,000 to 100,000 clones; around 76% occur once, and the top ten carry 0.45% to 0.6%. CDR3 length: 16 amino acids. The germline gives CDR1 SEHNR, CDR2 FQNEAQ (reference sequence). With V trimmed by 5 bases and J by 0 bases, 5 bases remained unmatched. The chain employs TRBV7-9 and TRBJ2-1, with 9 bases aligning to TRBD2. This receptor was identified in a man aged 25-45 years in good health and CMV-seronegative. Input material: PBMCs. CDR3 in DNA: TGTGCCAGCAGCCATAGCGGGGGCGGCTCCTACAATGAGCAGTTCTTC. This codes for CASSHSGGGSYNEQFF.